A selection of T cell receptor beta chains follows, all from one sample in a study of cytomegalovirus exposure and HLA in healthy donors. Assay used: immunoSEQ multiplex PCR; TCRdb lists only in-frame clones, some missing. The sample shows about 92,000 clones, 81% of them seen only once. Sequencing used PBMCs. The receptors come from a girl aged 2-10 years in good health and CMV-seropositive. The CDR3 runs from the conserved cysteine through the conserved F or W. The D gene is left open where the match is weak. Clone sizes are given selectively: once, few, many, or a class where the clone is expanded.

j_gene: TRBJ2-2
abundance: NA
d_gene: NA
v_gene: TRBV7-9
CDR3nt: TGTGCCAGCAGCTTAGTTGGACAAAGATACGGGGAGCTGTTTTTT
CDR3aa: CASSLVGQRYGELFF

j_gene: TRBJ1-4
abundance: NA
d_gene: NA
v_gene: TRBV5-1
CDR3nt: TGCGCCAGCAGCTTTATTTCGAATGAAAAACTGTTTTTT
CDR3aa: CASSFISNEKLFF

j_gene: TRBJ1-2
abundance: NA
d_gene: TRBD1
v_gene: TRBV4-3
CDR3nt: TGCGCCAGCAGCCAAAACCGAGGGGGCATAGGGTATGGCTACACCTTC
CDR3aa: CASSQNRGGIGYGYTF

j_gene: TRBJ1-5
abundance: NA
d_gene: TRBD1
v_gene: TRBV4-2
CDR3nt: TGTGCCAGCAGCCAGACAGGGGCTAGTCAGCCCCAGCATTTT
CDR3aa: CASSQTGASQPQHF

j_gene: TRBJ1-3
abundance: NA
d_gene: NA
v_gene: TRBV28
CDR3nt: TGTGCCAGCAGTCCGACGACAGAAAAGGGAAACACCATATATTTT
CDR3aa: CASSPTTEKGNTIYF

j_gene: TRBJ1-5
abundance: NA
d_gene: NA
v_gene: TRBV19
CDR3nt: TGTGCCAGTAGTGCAAGGCCGAATGAAGAACTAAATCAGCCCCAGCATTTT
CDR3aa: CASSARPNEELNQPQHF

j_gene: TRBJ2-7
abundance: NA
d_gene: NA
v_gene: TRBV30
CDR3nt: TGTGCCTCGGGGCGGGACTCCTCCTACGAGCAGTACTTC
CDR3aa: CASGRDSSYEQYF

j_gene: TRBJ2-7
abundance: NA
d_gene: NA
v_gene: TRBV28
CDR3nt: TGTGCCAGCAGTTTAAGGGGCCGCTCCTACGAGCAGTACTTC
CDR3aa: CASSLRGRSYEQYF

j_gene: TRBJ2-1
abundance: NA
d_gene: TRBD1
v_gene: TRBV25-1
CDR3nt: TGTGCCAGCAGTGAATCCGGACAGGGGCCCTACAATGAGCAGTTCTTC
CDR3aa: CASSESGQGPYNEQFF

j_gene: TRBJ1-5
abundance: NA
d_gene: TRBD1
v_gene: TRBV7-6
CDR3nt: TGTGCCAGCAGCTCGGACAGGGCACAGCCCCAGCATTTT
CDR3aa: CASSSDRAQPQHF

j_gene: TRBJ2-3
abundance: NA
d_gene: TRBD2
v_gene: TRBV4-2
CDR3nt: TGTGCCAGCAGCCAAGTAAAGGGGCCCGAACTAGCGGGCACAGATACGCAGTATTTT
CDR3aa: CASSQVKGPELAGTDTQYF

j_gene: TRBJ1-2
abundance: NA
d_gene: TRBD1
v_gene: TRBV28
CDR3nt: TGTGCCAGCAGCCGAGGGGGCGCGATTGTCTATGGCTACACCTTC
CDR3aa: CASSRGGAIVYGYTF

j_gene: TRBJ2-1
abundance: NA
d_gene: TRBD2
v_gene: TRBV29-1
CDR3nt: TGCAGCGTGAGGTTACTAGCGGCGGCGGATGAGCAGTTCTTC
CDR3aa: CSVRLLAAADEQFF

j_gene: TRBJ2-7
abundance: NA
d_gene: TRBD2
v_gene: TRBV4-2
CDR3nt: TGTGCCAGCAGCCCCGCAGCGGGGACCCCCTACGAGCAGTACTTC
CDR3aa: CASSPAAGTPYEQYF

j_gene: TRBJ2-7
abundance: NA
d_gene: NA
v_gene: TRBV18
CDR3nt: TGTGCCAGCTCACCGACAGCTACCTACGAGCAGTACTTC
CDR3aa: CASSPTATYEQYF

j_gene: TRBJ1-4
abundance: once
d_gene: NA
v_gene: TRBV5-1
CDR3nt: TGCGCCAGCATGGGAGGGAGTAATGGTGAAAAACTGTTTTTT
CDR3aa: CASMGGSNGEKLFF

j_gene: TRBJ2-5
abundance: NA
d_gene: NA
v_gene: TRBV6-6
CDR3nt: TGTGCCAGCAGTTACGAGGGAGAGACCCAGTACTTC
CDR3aa: CASSYEGETQYF

j_gene: TRBJ2-5
abundance: NA
d_gene: TRBD2
v_gene: TRBV9
CDR3nt: TGTGCCAGCAGCGTCTCTAGCGGGATGGTAGAGACCCAGTACTTC
CDR3aa: CASSVSSGMVETQYF

j_gene: TRBJ2-7
abundance: once
d_gene: NA
v_gene: TRBV19
CDR3nt: TGTGCCAGTAGTGAGGCAGGGTCATACGAGCAGTACTTC
CDR3aa: CASSEAGSYEQYF

j_gene: TRBJ1-3
abundance: few
d_gene: NA
v_gene: TRBV15
CDR3nt: TGTGCCACCAGTCCCAACTTACAGGGCGTCTCTGGAAACACCATATATTTT
CDR3aa: CATSPNLQGVSGNTIYF

j_gene: TRBJ2-3
abundance: NA
d_gene: TRBD2
v_gene: TRBV5-1
CDR3nt: TGCGCCAGCAGCTTGGTTGCTAGCGGGAAATTAACAGATACGCAGTATTTT
CDR3aa: CASSLVASGKLTDTQYF

j_gene: TRBJ2-5
abundance: NA
d_gene: TRBD1
v_gene: TRBV7-8
CDR3nt: TGTGCCAGCAGCTCCCGGGACAGGGGGTTCCAAGAGACCCAGTACTTC
CDR3aa: CASSSRDRGFQETQYF

j_gene: TRBJ2-5
abundance: NA
d_gene: NA
v_gene: TRBV27
CDR3nt: TGTGCCAGCAGTTACCGGGTCGGACAAGAGACCCAGTACTTC
CDR3aa: CASSYRVGQETQYF

j_gene: TRBJ2-7
abundance: NA
d_gene: NA
v_gene: TRBV5-6
CDR3nt: TGTGCCAGCAGCTTACGATCCAGGGCGAACGAGCAGTACTTC
CDR3aa: CASSLRSRANEQYF

j_gene: TRBJ2-7
abundance: few
d_gene: TRBD1
v_gene: TRBV25-1
CDR3nt: TGTGCCAGCAGTGTACCGGGACAGGGGGCCGAGCAGTACTTC
CDR3aa: CASSVPGQGAEQYF

j_gene: TRBJ2-2
abundance: NA
d_gene: TRBD2
v_gene: TRBV29-1
CDR3nt: TGCAGCGTCCTCGATTCCTCAAGAGGGAGGGCCTCGAACACCGGGGAGCTGTTTTTT
CDR3aa: CSVLDSSRGRASNTGELFF

j_gene: TRBJ1-2
abundance: NA
d_gene: TRBD1
v_gene: TRBV27
CDR3nt: TGTGCCAGCAGTTTAACCGGGACAGGGGGAAATACCTTC
CDR3aa: CASSLTGTGGNTF

j_gene: TRBJ2-2
abundance: NA
d_gene: NA
v_gene: TRBV5-1
CDR3nt: TGCGCCAGCAGCTTGGTACCAGGGAACACCGGGGAGCTGTTTTTT
CDR3aa: CASSLVPGNTGELFF

j_gene: TRBJ2-7
abundance: once
d_gene: TRBD2
v_gene: TRBV4-2
CDR3nt: TGTGCCAGCAGCCAGACTAGCGGGAGCTACTACGAGCAGTACTTC
CDR3aa: CASSQTSGSYYEQYF

j_gene: TRBJ2-1
abundance: NA
d_gene: NA
v_gene: TRBV5-4
CDR3nt: TGTGCCAGCAGCTCCCCATCGCTAGTTGGCAATGAGCAGTTCTTC
CDR3aa: CASSSPSLVGNEQFF

j_gene: TRBJ2-1
abundance: NA
d_gene: NA
v_gene: TRBV5-1
CDR3nt: TGCGCCAGCAGCTCCGCTGGGAGCTCCTACAATGAGCAGTTCTTC
CDR3aa: CASSSAGSSYNEQFF

j_gene: TRBJ1-2
abundance: NA
d_gene: NA
v_gene: TRBV18
CDR3nt: TGTGCCAGCTCACCACGGGCTCGAGGCTACACCTTC
CDR3aa: CASSPRARGYTF

j_gene: TRBJ2-1
abundance: once
d_gene: NA
v_gene: TRBV25-1
CDR3nt: TGTGCCAGCACGAGACAGGCGATCCCGGGTGAGCAGTTCTTC
CDR3aa: CASTRQAIPGEQFF

j_gene: TRBJ1-1
abundance: few
d_gene: TRBD1
v_gene: TRBV30
CDR3nt: TGTGCCAGCAACAGGGGGCAGGGCACTGAAGCTTTCTTT
CDR3aa: CASNRGQGTEAFF

j_gene: TRBJ2-7
abundance: NA
d_gene: NA
v_gene: TRBV28
CDR3nt: TGTGCCAGCAGCCGTAGGGGGGGCAACCCCTACGAGCAGTACTTC
CDR3aa: CASSRRGGNPYEQYF